What follows describes a single TCR beta chain. Its antigen remains unknown. All donors were healthy HIV-negative adults lacking recent acute infections or vaccinations. This sample was included in a study of shared clonotypes between healthy human individuals. Study-level background: A donor's plate count was three for CD4 naive and three for CD4 memory; CD8 naive had two and CD8 memory one.

This table comes from immunoSEQ multiplex PCR, and its TCRdb copy is limited to in-frame clones, with some not included. This sample has just over 2,000,000 clones; 95% occur once, and the top ten carry 0.13%. Study observations and caveats: Roughly 5% was the fraction of naive CD4 clonotypes found shared across a few donors.

V gave up 4 bases and J gave up 1 base, with 13 bases separating them. The V gene's germline CDR1 is SNHLY and CDR2 FYNNEI. CDR3 length: 16 amino acids. The chain joins TRBV2 to TRBJ2-2; D uncertain. The sample consisted of naive CD4+ T cells sorted from blood. Noted subset: CD45RA+ positively selected. This TCR was recovered from a young man in good health. CDR3 loop: CASSGNRRLNTGELFF. The CDR3 DNA follows: TGTGCCAGCAGTGGGAACCGGCGATTGAACACCGGGGAGCTGTTTTTT.